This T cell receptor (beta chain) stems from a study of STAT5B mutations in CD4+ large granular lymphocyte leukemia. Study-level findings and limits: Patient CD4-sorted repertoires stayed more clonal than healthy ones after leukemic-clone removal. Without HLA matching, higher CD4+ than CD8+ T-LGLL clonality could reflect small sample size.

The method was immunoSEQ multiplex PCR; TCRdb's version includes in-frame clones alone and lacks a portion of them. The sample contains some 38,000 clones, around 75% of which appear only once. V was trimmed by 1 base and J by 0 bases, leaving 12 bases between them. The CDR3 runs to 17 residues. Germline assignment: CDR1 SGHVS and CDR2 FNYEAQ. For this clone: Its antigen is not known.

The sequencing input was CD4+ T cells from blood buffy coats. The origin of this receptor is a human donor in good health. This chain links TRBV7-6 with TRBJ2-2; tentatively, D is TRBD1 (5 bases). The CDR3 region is CASSLVGRGANTGELFF. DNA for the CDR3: TGTGCCAGCAGCTTAGTGGGTAGGGGTGCGAACACCGGGGAGCTGTTTTTT.